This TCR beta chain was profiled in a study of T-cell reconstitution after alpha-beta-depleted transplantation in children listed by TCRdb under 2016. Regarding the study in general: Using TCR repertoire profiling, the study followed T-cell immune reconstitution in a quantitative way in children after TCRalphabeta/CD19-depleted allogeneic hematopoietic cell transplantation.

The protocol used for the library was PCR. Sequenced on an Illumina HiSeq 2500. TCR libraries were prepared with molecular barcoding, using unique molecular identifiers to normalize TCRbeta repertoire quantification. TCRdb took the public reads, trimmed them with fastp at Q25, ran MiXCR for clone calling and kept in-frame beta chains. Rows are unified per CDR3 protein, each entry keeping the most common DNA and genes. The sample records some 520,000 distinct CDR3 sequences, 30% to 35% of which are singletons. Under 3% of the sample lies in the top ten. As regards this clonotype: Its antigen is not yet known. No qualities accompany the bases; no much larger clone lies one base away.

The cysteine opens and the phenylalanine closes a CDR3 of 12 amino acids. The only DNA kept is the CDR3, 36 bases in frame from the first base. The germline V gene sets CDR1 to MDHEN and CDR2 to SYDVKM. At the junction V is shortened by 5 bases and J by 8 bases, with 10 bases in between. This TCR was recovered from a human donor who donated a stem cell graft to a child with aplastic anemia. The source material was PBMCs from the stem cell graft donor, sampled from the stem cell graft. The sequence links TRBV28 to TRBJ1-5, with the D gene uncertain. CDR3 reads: CASSNGQKPQHF. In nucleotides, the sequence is TGTGCCAGCAGTAATGGGCAGAAGCCCCAGCATTTT.